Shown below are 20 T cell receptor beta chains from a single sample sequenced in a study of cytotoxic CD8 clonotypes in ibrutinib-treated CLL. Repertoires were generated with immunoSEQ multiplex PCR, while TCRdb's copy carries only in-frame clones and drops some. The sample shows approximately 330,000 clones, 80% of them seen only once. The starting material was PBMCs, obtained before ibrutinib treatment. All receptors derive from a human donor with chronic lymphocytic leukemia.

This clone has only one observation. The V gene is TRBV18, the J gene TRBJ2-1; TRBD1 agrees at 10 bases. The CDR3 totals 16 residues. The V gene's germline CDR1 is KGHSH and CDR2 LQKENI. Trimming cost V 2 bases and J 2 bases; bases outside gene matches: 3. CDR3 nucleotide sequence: TGTGCCAGCTCACCATACGGACAGGGGGCCTACAATGAGCAGTTCTTC. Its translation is CASSPYGQGAYNEQFF. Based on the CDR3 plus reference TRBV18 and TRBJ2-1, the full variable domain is NAGVMQNPRHLVRRRGQEARLRCSPMKGHSHVYWYRQLPEEGLKFMVYLQKENIIDESGMPKERFSAEFPKEGPSILRIQQVVRGDSAAYFCASSPYGQGAYNEQFFGPGTRLTVL.

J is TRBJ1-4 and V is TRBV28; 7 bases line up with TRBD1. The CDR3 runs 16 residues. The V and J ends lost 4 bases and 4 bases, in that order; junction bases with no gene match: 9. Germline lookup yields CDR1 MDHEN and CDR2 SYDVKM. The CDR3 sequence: CASSSRPGQYNEKLFF. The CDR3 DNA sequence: TGTGCCAGCAGTTCGCGGCCGGGACAGTATAATGAAAAACTGTTTTTT.

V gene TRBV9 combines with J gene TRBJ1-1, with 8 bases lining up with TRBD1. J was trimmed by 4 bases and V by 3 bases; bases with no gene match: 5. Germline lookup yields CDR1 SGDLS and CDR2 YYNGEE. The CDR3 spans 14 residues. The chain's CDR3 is CASSALQGGTEAFF. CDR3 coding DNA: TGTGCCAGCAGCGCGTTACAGGGGGGCACTGAAGCTTTCTTT.

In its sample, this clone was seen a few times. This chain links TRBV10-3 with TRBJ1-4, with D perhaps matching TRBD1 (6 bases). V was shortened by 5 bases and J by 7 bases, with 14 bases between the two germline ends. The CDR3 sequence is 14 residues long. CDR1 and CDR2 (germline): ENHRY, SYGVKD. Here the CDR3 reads CAISSGAEGEKLFF. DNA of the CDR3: TGTGCCATCAGTTCAGGGGCAGAGGGTGAAAAACTGTTTTTT.

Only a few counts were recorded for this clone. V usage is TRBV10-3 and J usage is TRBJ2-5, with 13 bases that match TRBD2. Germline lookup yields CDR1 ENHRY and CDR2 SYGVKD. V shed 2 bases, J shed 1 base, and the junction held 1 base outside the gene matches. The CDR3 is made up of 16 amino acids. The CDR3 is CAISEGLAGVQETQYF. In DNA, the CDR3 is TGTGCCATCAGTGAGGGACTAGCGGGGGTCCAAGAGACCCAGTACTTC.

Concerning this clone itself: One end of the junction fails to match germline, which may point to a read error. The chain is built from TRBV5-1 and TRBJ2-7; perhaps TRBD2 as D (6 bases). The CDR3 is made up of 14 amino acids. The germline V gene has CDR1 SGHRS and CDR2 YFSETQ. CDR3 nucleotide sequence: TGCGCCAGCACCTTGGAGGGAAGGGGCTACGAGCAGTACTTC. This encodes CASTLEGRGYEQYF.

DNA for the CDR3: TGTGCCGCCTCCCTGCTAGCGGACTACGAGCAGTACTTC. It is translated as CAASLLADYEQYF. The gene calls are TRBV4-2 and TRBJ2-7; 7 nucleotides match TRBD2. Germline CDR1 LGHNA, CDR2 YNFKEQ. The CDR3 extends over 13 amino acids. The J segment lost 3 bases and the V segment lost 11 bases, leaving 10 bases of the junction unmatched.

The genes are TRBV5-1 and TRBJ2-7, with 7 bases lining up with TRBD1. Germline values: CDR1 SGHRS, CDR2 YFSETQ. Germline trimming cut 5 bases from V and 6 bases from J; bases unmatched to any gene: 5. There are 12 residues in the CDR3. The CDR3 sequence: CASSYRGSEQYF. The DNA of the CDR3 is TGCGCCAGCAGTTACAGGGGTAGCGAGCAGTACTTC.

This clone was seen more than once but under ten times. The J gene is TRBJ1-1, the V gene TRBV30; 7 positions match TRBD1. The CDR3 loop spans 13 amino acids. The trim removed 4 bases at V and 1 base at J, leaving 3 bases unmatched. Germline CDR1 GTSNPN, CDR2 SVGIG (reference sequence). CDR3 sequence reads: CAWTRDRNTEAFF. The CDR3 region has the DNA TGTGCCTGGACCCGGGACAGGAACACTGAAGCTTTCTTT.

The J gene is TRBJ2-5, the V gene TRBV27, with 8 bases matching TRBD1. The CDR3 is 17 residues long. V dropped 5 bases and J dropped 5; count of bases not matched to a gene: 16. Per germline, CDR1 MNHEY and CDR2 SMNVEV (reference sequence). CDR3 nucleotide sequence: TGTGCCAGCAGTCGTCCTGCCGGGACAGGAAATCGGGAGACCCAGTACTTC. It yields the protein CASSRPAGTGNRETQYF.

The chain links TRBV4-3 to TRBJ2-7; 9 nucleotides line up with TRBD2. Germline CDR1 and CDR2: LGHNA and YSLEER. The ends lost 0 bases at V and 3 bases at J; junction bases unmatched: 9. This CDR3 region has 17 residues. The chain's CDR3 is CASSQDLGELAGYEQYF. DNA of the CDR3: TGCGCCAGCAGCCAAGATCTAGGAGAACTAGCGGGCTACGAGCAGTACTTC.

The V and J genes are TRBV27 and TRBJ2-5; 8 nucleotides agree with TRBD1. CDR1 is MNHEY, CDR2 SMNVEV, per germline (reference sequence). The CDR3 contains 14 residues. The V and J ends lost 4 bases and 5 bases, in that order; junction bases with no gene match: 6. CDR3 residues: CASSWQGAFETQYF. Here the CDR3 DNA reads TGTGCCAGCAGTTGGCAGGGGGCCTTCGAGACCCAGTACTTC.

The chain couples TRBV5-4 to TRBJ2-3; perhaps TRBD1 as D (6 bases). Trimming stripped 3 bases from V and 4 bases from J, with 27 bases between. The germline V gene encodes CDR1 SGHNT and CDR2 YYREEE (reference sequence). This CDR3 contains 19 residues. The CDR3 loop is CASSSRGGTVKGTADTQYF. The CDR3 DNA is TGTGCCAGCAGCTCTCGAGGGGGAACGGTAAAGGGGACCGCAGATACGCAGTATTTT. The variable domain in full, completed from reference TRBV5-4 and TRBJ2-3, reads ETGVTQSPTHLIKTRGQQVTLRCSSQSGHNTVSWYQQALGQGPQFIFQYYREEENGRGNFPPRFSGLQFPNYSSELNVNALELDDSALYLCASSSRGGTVKGTADTQYFGPGTRLTVL.

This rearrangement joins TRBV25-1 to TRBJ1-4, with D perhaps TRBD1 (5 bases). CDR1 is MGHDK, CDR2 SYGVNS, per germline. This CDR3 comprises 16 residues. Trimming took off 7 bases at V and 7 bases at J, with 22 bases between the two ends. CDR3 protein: CASMGDRSSSGEKLFF. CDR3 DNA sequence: TGTGCCAGCATGGGGGACCGTTCTAGCAGTGGTGAAAAACTGTTTTTT.

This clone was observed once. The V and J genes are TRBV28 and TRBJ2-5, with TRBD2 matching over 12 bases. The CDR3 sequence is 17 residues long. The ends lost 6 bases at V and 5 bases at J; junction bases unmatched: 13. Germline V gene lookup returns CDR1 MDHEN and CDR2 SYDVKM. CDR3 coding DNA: TGTGCCAGCAGAGAACCCGGACTAGCGGGAAGGGGGGAGACCCAGTACTTC. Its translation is CASREPGLAGRGETQYF. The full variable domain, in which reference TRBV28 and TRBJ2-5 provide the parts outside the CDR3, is DVKVTQSSRYLVKRTGEKVFLECVQDMDHENMFWYRQDPGLGLRLIYFSYDVKMKEKGDIPEGYSVSREKKERFSLILESASTNQTSMYLCASREPGLAGRGETQYFGPGTRLLVL.

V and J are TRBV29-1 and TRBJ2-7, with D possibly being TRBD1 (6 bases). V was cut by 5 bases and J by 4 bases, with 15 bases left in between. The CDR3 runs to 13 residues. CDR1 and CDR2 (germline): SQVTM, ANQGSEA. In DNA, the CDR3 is TGCAGCGTTTACTCAGGGGTAAGGTACGAGCAGTACTTC. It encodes CSVYSGVRYEQYF.

CDR3 in amino acids: CASSLFYSYEQYF. In nucleotides, the CDR3 is TGTGCCAGCAGTTTATTTTACTCCTACGAGCAGTACTTC. The chain uses TRBV27 and TRBJ2-7; D uncertain. V was shortened by 1 base and J by 0 bases, with 4 bases between the two germline ends. Germline CDR1 and CDR2: MNHEY and SMNVEV (reference sequence). There are 13 residues in the CDR3.

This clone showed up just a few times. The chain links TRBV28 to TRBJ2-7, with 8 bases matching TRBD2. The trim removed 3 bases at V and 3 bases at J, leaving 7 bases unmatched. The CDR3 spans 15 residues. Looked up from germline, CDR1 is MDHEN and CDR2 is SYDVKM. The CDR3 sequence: CASSLRVTSGYEQYF. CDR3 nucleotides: TGTGCCAGCAGTTTGAGGGTTACTAGCGGCTACGAGCAGTACTTC.

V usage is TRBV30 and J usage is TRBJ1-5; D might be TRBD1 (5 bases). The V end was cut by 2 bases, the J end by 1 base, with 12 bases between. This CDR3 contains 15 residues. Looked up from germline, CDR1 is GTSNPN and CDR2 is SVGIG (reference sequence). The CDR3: CAWSPRGGSNQPQHF. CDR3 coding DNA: TGTGCCTGGAGTCCGCGGGGCGGGAGCAATCAGCCCCAGCATTTT.

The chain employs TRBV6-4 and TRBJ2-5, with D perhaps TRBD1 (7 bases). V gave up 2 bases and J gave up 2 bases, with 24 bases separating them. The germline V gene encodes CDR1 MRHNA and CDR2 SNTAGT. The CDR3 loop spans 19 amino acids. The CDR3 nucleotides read TGTGCCAGCAGTGACAGAGTGAAGGGGGCAGCGGGCGCTCAAGAGACCCAGTACTTC. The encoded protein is CASSDRVKGAAGAQETQYF.